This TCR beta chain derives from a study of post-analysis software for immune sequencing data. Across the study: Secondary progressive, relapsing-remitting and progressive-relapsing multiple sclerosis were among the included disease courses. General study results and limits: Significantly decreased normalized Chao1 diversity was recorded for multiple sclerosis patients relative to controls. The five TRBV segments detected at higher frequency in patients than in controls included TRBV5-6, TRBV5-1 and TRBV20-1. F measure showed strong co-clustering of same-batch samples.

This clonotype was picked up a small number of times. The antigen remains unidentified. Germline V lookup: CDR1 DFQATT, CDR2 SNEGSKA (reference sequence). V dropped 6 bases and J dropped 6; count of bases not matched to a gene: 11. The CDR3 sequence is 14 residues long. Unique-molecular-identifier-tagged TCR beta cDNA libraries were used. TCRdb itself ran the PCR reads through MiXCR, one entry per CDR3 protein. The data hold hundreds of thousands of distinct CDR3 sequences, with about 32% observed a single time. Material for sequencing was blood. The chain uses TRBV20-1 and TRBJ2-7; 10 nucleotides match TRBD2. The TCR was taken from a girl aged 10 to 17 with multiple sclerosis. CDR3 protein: CSALGLAGEGEQYF. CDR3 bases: TGCAGTGCGCTGGGGCTAGCGGGAGAGGGCGAGCAGTACTTC.